The rows below give T cell receptor beta chains drawn from one sample of a study of shared clonotypes between healthy human individuals. Clones were sequenced by immunoSEQ multiplex PCR, and TCRdb holds only the in-frame ones, with some missing. The sample consists of over 2,000,000 clones, around 93% of them appearing once. Sequenced input: naive CD8+ T cells from PBMCs. The origin of the receptors is a man younger than 35 in good health. Some clones in this sample may be carry-over from other donors' samples. Each CDR3 is given with its conserved first and last residue. Each record gives: V gene, J gene, D gene, clone size, CDR3 protein, CDR3 DNA. A D gene is named only where the DNA matches it firmly. Part of the rows lack a size; the others show once, few, many or a class for expanded clones.

v_call: TRBV19
j_call: TRBJ1-5
d_call: NA
clone_size: NA
cdr3_aa: CASQGISNQPQHF
cdr3_nt: TGTGCCAGTCAAGGCATTAGCAATCAGCCCCAGCATTTT

v_call: TRBV28
j_call: TRBJ2-7
d_call: NA
clone_size: NA
cdr3_aa: CASRDSAGNEQYF
cdr3_nt: TGTGCCAGCAGGGATTCCGCAGGTAACGAGCAGTACTTC

v_call: TRBV6-6
j_call: TRBJ1-5
d_call: NA
clone_size: NA
cdr3_aa: CASTIRAGDNQPQHF
cdr3_nt: TGTGCCAGCACGATTAGGGCCGGAGACAATCAGCCCCAGCATTTT

v_call: TRBV2
j_call: TRBJ1-4
d_call: NA
clone_size: NA
cdr3_aa: CASSEWEEPKGEKLFF
cdr3_nt: TGTGCCAGCAGTGAATGGGAGGAGCCGAAGGGGGAAAAACTGTTTTTT

v_call: TRBV28
j_call: TRBJ1-3
d_call: NA
clone_size: NA
cdr3_aa: CASSFLKAPGNTIYF
cdr3_nt: TGTGCCAGCAGTTTCTTGAAGGCGCCCGGAAACACCATATATTTT

v_call: TRBV14
j_call: TRBJ2-7
d_call: NA
clone_size: NA
cdr3_aa: CASSQVQGSRQYF
cdr3_nt: TGTGCCAGCAGCCAAGTTCAGGGTTCTAGGCAGTACTTC

v_call: TRBV5-5
j_call: TRBJ2-2
d_call: NA
clone_size: NA
cdr3_aa: CASSWRLGTGELFF
cdr3_nt: TGTGCCAGCAGCTGGCGGCTGGGGACCGGGGAGCTGTTTTTT

v_call: TRBV4-1
j_call: TRBJ2-2
d_call: NA
clone_size: NA
cdr3_aa: CASSQSPGANTGELFF
cdr3_nt: TGCGCCAGCAGCCAAAGTCCGGGCGCGAACACCGGGGAGCTGTTTTTT

v_call: TRBV7-9
j_call: TRBJ2-3
d_call: TRBD2
clone_size: NA
cdr3_aa: CASSPEQIAGGPTDTQYF
cdr3_nt: TGTGCCAGCAGCCCAGAGCAGATAGCGGGAGGGCCTACAGATACGCAGTATTTT

v_call: TRBV27
j_call: TRBJ2-7
d_call: NA
clone_size: once
cdr3_aa: CASSYPGHEQYF
cdr3_nt: TGTGCCAGCAGTTACCCCGGCCACGAGCAGTACTTC

v_call: TRBV10-2
j_call: TRBJ2-7
d_call: TRBD1
clone_size: NA
cdr3_aa: CASSESGQGTYEQYF
cdr3_nt: TGCGCCAGCAGTGAGTCGGGACAGGGGACATACGAGCAGTACTTC

v_call: TRBV7-2
j_call: TRBJ1-2
d_call: NA
clone_size: NA
cdr3_aa: CASSLDGPSGYGYTF
cdr3_nt: TGTGCCAGCAGCTTAGATGGACCATCGGGGTATGGCTACACCTTC

v_call: TRBV6-1
j_call: TRBJ2-1
d_call: NA
clone_size: NA
cdr3_aa: CASSEGPYNEQFF
cdr3_nt: TGTGCCAGCAGTGAAGGACCGTACAATGAGCAGTTCTTC

v_call: TRBV15
j_call: TRBJ2-7
d_call: NA
clone_size: NA
cdr3_aa: CATSSRDTYYEQYF
cdr3_nt: TGTGCCACCAGCAGCCGGGACACCTACTACGAGCAGTACTTC

v_call: TRBV5-1
j_call: TRBJ2-3
d_call: NA
clone_size: NA
cdr3_aa: CASSPYGRYGPSTDTQYF
cdr3_nt: TGCGCCAGCAGCCCCTATGGTCGGTACGGACCTAGCACAGATACGCAGTATTTT

v_call: TRBV7-9
j_call: TRBJ1-1
d_call: TRBD1
clone_size: NA
cdr3_aa: CASSLAQGTEAFF
cdr3_nt: TGTGCCAGCAGCTTAGCACAGGGGACTGAAGCTTTCTTT

v_call: TRBV13
j_call: TRBJ2-7
d_call: TRBD1
clone_size: NA
cdr3_aa: CASSFGTGGEGSYEQYF
cdr3_nt: TGTGCCAGCAGCTTCGGGACAGGGGGCGAAGGATCCTACGAGCAGTACTTC

v_call: TRBV6-5
j_call: TRBJ2-1
d_call: NA
clone_size: NA
cdr3_aa: CASSWTASHAEQFF
cdr3_nt: TGTGCCAGCAGCTGGACAGCCAGCCACGCTGAGCAGTTCTTC

v_call: TRBV7-9
j_call: TRBJ2-2
d_call: NA
clone_size: NA
cdr3_aa: CASSLPLAGELFF
cdr3_nt: TGTGCCAGCAGCTTACCTCTTGCCGGGGAGCTGTTTTTT

v_call: TRBV7-8
j_call: TRBJ1-1
d_call: NA
clone_size: NA
cdr3_aa: CASSFDRPGPEAFF
cdr3_nt: TGTGCCAGCAGCTTCGACAGGCCGGGCCCTGAAGCTTTCTTT

v_call: TRBV10-3
j_call: TRBJ2-1
d_call: TRBD2
clone_size: NA
cdr3_aa: CAISDLAGGPYNEQFF
cdr3_nt: TGTGCCATCAGTGATCTAGCGGGAGGTCCCTACAATGAGCAGTTCTTC

v_call: TRBV4-3
j_call: TRBJ2-3
d_call: NA
clone_size: NA
cdr3_aa: CASSRVRGGFTDTQYF
cdr3_nt: TGCGCCAGCAGCCGAGTAAGGGGGGGTTTCACAGATACGCAGTATTTT

v_call: TRBV19
j_call: TRBJ2-2
d_call: TRBD1
clone_size: NA
cdr3_aa: CASSIFGTGNTGELFF
cdr3_nt: TGTGCCAGTAGTATTTTTGGGACAGGGAACACCGGGGAGCTGTTTTTT

v_call: TRBV10-2
j_call: TRBJ1-2
d_call: TRBD1
clone_size: NA
cdr3_aa: CASSEFGTGGRYGYTF
cdr3_nt: TGCGCCAGCAGTGAGTTTGGGACAGGGGGCAGGTATGGCTACACCTTC

v_call: TRBV11-1
j_call: TRBJ2-2
d_call: TRBD2
clone_size: once
cdr3_aa: CASSFTSGRPSNTGELFF
cdr3_nt: TGTGCCAGCAGCTTTACTAGCGGGAGGCCATCGAACACCGGGGAGCTGTTTTTT

v_call: TRBV14
j_call: TRBJ2-7
d_call: NA
clone_size: NA
cdr3_aa: CASSQGMGLYEQYF
cdr3_nt: TGTGCCAGCAGCCAAGGTATGGGGCTCTACGAGCAGTACTTC

v_call: TRBV27
j_call: TRBJ2-7
d_call: NA
clone_size: once
cdr3_aa: CASSLDRSYEQYF
cdr3_nt: TGTGCCAGCAGTCTCGACAGATCCTACGAGCAGTACTTC

v_call: TRBV6-1
j_call: TRBJ2-5
d_call: NA
clone_size: NA
cdr3_aa: CASSGSGQNPETQYF
cdr3_nt: TGTGCCAGCAGTGGTAGTGGGCAGAATCCGGAGACCCAGTACTTC

v_call: TRBV7-9
j_call: TRBJ1-1
d_call: TRBD1
clone_size: NA
cdr3_aa: CASSFNRGLTEAFF
cdr3_nt: TGTGCCAGCAGCTTTAACAGGGGTCTAACTGAAGCTTTCTTT

v_call: TRBV7-8
j_call: TRBJ2-7
d_call: TRBD1
clone_size: NA
cdr3_aa: CASSLAETGHSDEQYF
cdr3_nt: TGTGCCAGCAGCTTAGCGGAGACAGGGCATAGTGACGAGCAGTACTTC

v_call: TRBV15
j_call: TRBJ1-3
d_call: NA
clone_size: NA
cdr3_aa: CATSRGLEGLGNTIYF
cdr3_nt: TGTGCCACCAGCAGAGGCCTGGAGGGGCTTGGAAACACCATATATTTT

v_call: TRBV2
j_call: TRBJ2-7
d_call: TRBD2
clone_size: NA
cdr3_aa: CASSERLAGVYEQYF
cdr3_nt: TGTGCCAGCAGTGAAAGACTAGCGGGAGTGTACGAGCAGTACTTC

v_call: TRBV25-1
j_call: TRBJ2-5
d_call: NA
clone_size: NA
cdr3_aa: CASSDPGPMPQYF
cdr3_nt: TGTGCCAGCAGTGATCCGGGACCCATGCCCCAGTACTTC

v_call: TRBV7-9
j_call: TRBJ2-1
d_call: NA
clone_size: once
cdr3_aa: CASSLAGRGTLFNEQFF
cdr3_nt: TGTGCCAGCAGCTTAGCGGGAAGGGGGACTCTATTCAATGAGCAGTTCTTC

v_call: TRBV13
j_call: TRBJ1-4
d_call: NA
clone_size: NA
cdr3_aa: CASSLDRINEKLFF
cdr3_nt: TGTGCCAGCAGCTTAGACAGGATTAATGAAAAACTGTTTTTT

v_call: TRBV7-9
j_call: TRBJ2-1
d_call: TRBD2
clone_size: NA
cdr3_aa: CASSFPGGNEQFF
cdr3_nt: TGTGCCAGCAGCTTCCCGGGGGGCAATGAGCAGTTCTTC

v_call: TRBV11-2
j_call: TRBJ1-1
d_call: NA
clone_size: NA
cdr3_aa: CASSPTRVEAFF
cdr3_nt: TGTGCCAGCAGCCCGACTCGCGTTGAAGCTTTCTTT

v_call: TRBV7-9
j_call: TRBJ1-2
d_call: TRBD1
clone_size: NA
cdr3_aa: CASSLTGDRGYGYTF
cdr3_nt: TGTGCCAGCAGCTTAACCGGGGACAGGGGCTATGGCTACACCTTC

v_call: TRBV5-6
j_call: TRBJ1-2
d_call: NA
clone_size: NA
cdr3_aa: CASSLARVLDGYTF
cdr3_nt: TGTGCCAGCAGCTTGGCCAGGGTGCTAGATGGCTACACCTTC

v_call: TRBV5-8
j_call: TRBJ2-5
d_call: TRBD2
clone_size: NA
cdr3_aa: CASSNGLAGGRETQYF
cdr3_nt: TGTGCCAGCAGCAATGGACTAGCGGGAGGCAGAGAGACCCAGTACTTC

v_call: TRBV7-8
j_call: TRBJ2-1
d_call: TRBD2
clone_size: NA
cdr3_aa: CASSWGRADNEQFF
cdr3_nt: TGTGCCAGCAGCTGGGGGAGGGCCGACAATGAGCAGTTCTTC

v_call: TRBV13
j_call: TRBJ2-7
d_call: TRBD1
clone_size: NA
cdr3_aa: CASSSRTGGVGYEQYF
cdr3_nt: TGTGCCAGCAGCTCCCGGACAGGGGGCGTCGGTTACGAGCAGTACTTC

v_call: TRBV27
j_call: TRBJ2-7
d_call: NA
clone_size: NA
cdr3_aa: CASSLRLTYEQYF
cdr3_nt: TGTGCCAGCAGTTTACGGCTTACCTACGAGCAGTACTTC

v_call: TRBV14
j_call: TRBJ1-2
d_call: NA
clone_size: NA
cdr3_aa: CASSQGVRLSDYTF
cdr3_nt: TGTGCCAGCAGCCAAGGAGTCCGACTAAGCGACTACACCTTC

v_call: TRBV19
j_call: TRBJ1-1
d_call: TRBD1
clone_size: NA
cdr3_aa: CASSMPRTGNTEAFF
cdr3_nt: TGTGCCAGTAGTATGCCCCGGACAGGGAACACTGAAGCTTTCTTT

v_call: TRBV4-1
j_call: TRBJ2-3
d_call: NA
clone_size: NA
cdr3_aa: CASSQFLTGYGDTQYF
cdr3_nt: TGCGCCAGCAGCCAGTTTTTGACAGGCTATGGAGATACGCAGTATTTT

v_call: TRBV27
j_call: TRBJ2-1
d_call: TRBD2
clone_size: NA
cdr3_aa: CASSPRLGLAGGNEQFF
cdr3_nt: TGTGCCAGCAGTCCTCGACTTGGACTAGCGGGAGGTAATGAGCAGTTCTTC

v_call: TRBV7-6
j_call: TRBJ2-3
d_call: TRBD2
clone_size: NA
cdr3_aa: CASSLLILAGDTQYF
cdr3_nt: TGTGCCAGCAGCTTATTGATACTAGCGGGAGATACGCAGTATTTT

v_call: TRBV6-5
j_call: TRBJ1-2
d_call: NA
clone_size: NA
cdr3_aa: CASSYGLRTLEGYTF
cdr3_nt: TGTGCCAGCAGTTACGGCTTGCGGACCCTCGAGGGCTACACCTTC

v_call: TRBV19
j_call: TRBJ2-2
d_call: NA
clone_size: NA
cdr3_aa: CARHLPKGANTGELFF
cdr3_nt: TGTGCCAGGCATCTTCCCAAGGGAGCGAACACCGGGGAGCTGTTTTTT

v_call: TRBV27
j_call: TRBJ2-1
d_call: NA
clone_size: NA
cdr3_aa: CASRTTGRDEQFF
cdr3_nt: TGTGCCAGCAGGACAACAGGGAGGGATGAGCAGTTCTTC